This entry lists 23 T cell receptor beta chains sequenced from one sample in a study of shared clonotypes between healthy human individuals. Measured with immunoSEQ multiplex PCR; TCRdb has only the in-frame clones, and not every one. The repertoire holds around 440,000 clones, with 75% to 80% as singletons. Sequencing input: PBMCs. The receptors were sampled from a woman in her 40s in good health. Some clones in this sample may be carry-over from other donors' samples.

This chain connects TRBV7-8 to TRBJ2-7; 9 bases line up with TRBD1. This CDR3 is built from 16 residues. CDR1 is SGHVS and CDR2 is FQNEAQ in the germline V gene. V lost 1 base to trimming and J lost 5 bases; unmatched junction nucleotides: 9. As DNA, the CDR3 is TGTGCCAGCAGCTTAGTTTCTACAGGGGGCCTCCACGAGCAGTACTTC. This gives the protein CASSLVSTGGLHEQYF.

V and J are TRBV7-2 and TRBJ2-7; D remains unclear. Trimming took 3 bases from V and 6 from J, leaving 6 bases between them. Germline V gene lookup returns CDR1 SGHTA and CDR2 FQGNSA. CDR3 size: 11 residues. The CDR3 loop reads CASSFYGEQYF. CDR3 nucleotide sequence: TGTGCCAGCAGCTTTTACGGCGAGCAGTACTTC.

Details on this clone: One end of the junction is discordant with germline, which a read error may explain. The V call is TRBV7-8, the J call TRBJ1-4; D gene ambiguous. The CDR3 length is 13 residues. CDR1 SGHVS and CDR2 FQNEAQ come from the germline V gene. The CDR3 loop is CASSLGRNQKLFF. The CDR3, as DNA: TGTGCCAGCAGCTTAGGCCGAAATCAAAAACTGTTTTTC. The full variable domain, completed using reference TRBV7-8 and TRBJ1-4, is GAGVSQSPRYKVAKRGQDVALRCDPISGHVSLFWYQQALGQGPEFLTYFQNEAQLDKSGLPSDRFFAERPEGSVSTLKIQRTQQEDSAVYLCASSLGRNQKLFFGSGTQLSVL.

To note about this clone: A far larger clone is just one base off, so this is likely a read error. Other DNA sequences in this specimen translate into the identical CDR3. The chain links TRBV18 to TRBJ2-1; no clear D gene. Germline CDR1 reads KGHSH; CDR2 reads LQKENI. The CDR3 spans 15 residues. This CDR3 is CASSPASGPYNEQFF. CDR3 DNA: TGCGCCAGCTCACCAGCTTCAGGCCCCTACAATGAGCAGTTCTTC.

This clone was picked up a small number of times. This likely came from a read error, as a far larger clone is one base away. J is TRBJ1-5 and V is TRBV27; D is uncertain. This CDR3 is 13 amino acids long. The germline CDR1 and CDR2 sequences are MNHEY and SMNVEV (reference sequence). The CDR3 nucleotides are TGTGCCAGCAGCCCTTATAGCGATCAGCCCCAGCATTTT. It yields the protein CASSPYSDQPQHF.

This rearrangement joins TRBV18 to TRBJ2-7; D not certain. CDR3 length equals 14 residues. Germline V CDR1 and CDR2: KGHSH, LQKENI. Deletions cut 3 bases from V and 2 bases from J, with 11 bases between. The CDR3 DNA reads as TGTGCCAGCTCACCGGTGACATCCCCCTACGAGCAGTACTTC. This sequence encodes CASSPVTSPYEQYF.

Comment on this clone: This may stem from a read error, because a much larger clone lies one nucleotide away. Other DNA variants within this sample encode the same CDR3. The CDR3 sequence is CAWSPGSNQPQHF. The CDR3 DNA sequence: TGTGCTTGGAGTCCAGGGAGCAATCAGCCCCAGCATTTT. The chain recombines TRBV30 with TRBJ1-5; possibly TRBD1 for D (5 bases). The germline V gene has CDR1 GTSNPN and CDR2 SVGIG (reference sequence). The CDR3 is 13 residues long.

This chain connects TRBV29-1 to TRBJ2-5; no clear D. This CDR3 comprises 11 residues. With 6 bases removed from V and 3 bases from J, the gap between germline ends came to 8 bases. The germline CDR1 and CDR2 sequences are SQVTM and ANQGSEA. In DNA, the CDR3 is TGCAGCGTAACATCAAAAGAGACCCAGTACTTC. It translates to CSVTSKETQYF.

The V call is TRBV2, the J call TRBJ2-1; 8 nucleotides agree with TRBD2. CDR3 length: 15 amino acids. V shed 4 bases, J shed 2 bases, and the junction held 4 bases outside the gene matches. Germline CDR1 is SNHLY and CDR2 is FYNNEI. The CDR3 region has the DNA TGTGCCAGCAGTGGACGGGGGGGGCCCTACAATGAGCAGTTCTTC. Its protein is CASSGRGGPYNEQFF.

Only one count was recorded for this clone. The chain is built from TRBV2 and TRBJ2-1, with 7 bases aligning to TRBD2. There are 15 residues in the CDR3. With V trimmed by 6 bases and J by 0 bases, 5 bases remained unmatched. From germline, CDR1 is SNHLY and CDR2 FYNNEI. The CDR3 protein is CASSGDYSSYNEQFF. The CDR3 bases are TGTGCCAGCAGCGGGGACTACAGCTCCTACAATGAGCAGTTCTTC. The variable domain in full, completed from reference TRBV2 and TRBJ2-1, reads EPEVTQTPSHQVTQMGQEVILRCVPISNHLYFYWYRQILGQKVEFLVSFYNNEISEKSEIFDDQFSVERPDGSNFTLKIRSTKLEDSAMYFCASSGDYSSYNEQFFGPGTRLTVL.

The rearrangement links TRBV5-1 to TRBJ2-3; the D gene is possibly TRBD2 (5 bases). Germline V gene data show CDR1 as SGHRS and CDR2 as YFSETQ. The V and J ends lost 1 base and 5 bases respectively, with 11 bases between them. CDR3 size: 14 residues. Written as DNA, the CDR3 is TGCGCCAGCAGCTTGTACGGAGGAGGAGATACGCAGTATTTT. As protein: CASSLYGGGDTQYF.

In this sample, this clone turned up once. The J gene is TRBJ2-7, the V gene TRBV7-2; D unresolved. This CDR3 has 14 amino acids. V dropped 5 bases and J dropped 0 bases, with 11 bases sitting between them. CDR1 is SGHTA, CDR2 FQGNSA, per germline. The CDR3 protein is CASSDRRSSYEQYF. Here the CDR3 DNA reads TGTGCCAGCAGCGACCGGCGGTCCTCCTACGAGCAGTACTTC.

Regarding this clone: A single base separates this from a much larger clone, so it may be a read error. Other DNA sequences from this sample encode an identical CDR3 as well. The V and J genes are TRBV5-4 and TRBJ2-5; 14 positions agree with TRBD2. CDR3 length: 14 amino acids. Germline V gene lookup returns CDR1 SGHNT and CDR2 YYREEE (reference sequence). V shed 4 bases and J 9 bases; nucleotides not matched to a gene: 5. CDR3 loop: CASSGTSGGGPQYF. The CDR3 DNA reads TGTGCCAGCAGCGGGACTAGCGGGGGAGGACCCCAGTACTTC.

CDR3 residues: CASSFTSAAIGELFF. For the CDR3, the DNA is TGTGCCAGCAGTTTTACTAGCGCGGCCATCGGGGAGCTGTTTTTT. This chain joins TRBV6-5 and TRBJ2-2, with 7 nucleotides matching TRBD2. Germline CDR1 reads MNHEY; CDR2 reads SVGAGI. This CDR3 is built from 15 residues. The V gene end was trimmed by 4 bases and the J gene end by 7 bases; junction bases not matched to a gene: 9.

The chain links TRBV10-2 to TRBJ1-3; D may be TRBD1 (6 bases). There are 17 residues in the CDR3. Germline values: CDR1 WSHSY, CDR2 SAAADI. V lost 0 bases, J lost 2 bases, and 14 bases lay in between. CDR3 DNA sequence: TGCGCCAGCAGTGAGTCTAGAGGACAGACCCCTGGAAACACCATATATTTT. It is translated as CASSESRGQTPGNTIYF.

V gene TRBV25-1 combines with J gene TRBJ2-7; D might be TRBD2 (5 bases). Germline CDR1 and CDR2: MGHDK and SYGVNS. The V and J ends lost 2 bases and 0 bases respectively, with 8 bases between them. This CDR3 spans 14 amino acids. For the CDR3, the DNA is TGTGCCAGCAGTGAAGGAGGTCTCTCCTACGAGCAGTACTTC. It specifies CASSEGGLSYEQYF.

Comments on this clone: A far larger clone is a single base away, which makes a read error likely. Because it lacks the conserved phenylalanine or tryptophan at the end, this CDR3 is likely a read error. The V call is TRBV11-2, the J call TRBJ2-7; either TRBD1 or TRBD2 may fit D (5 bases each). The CDR3 has 16 residues. Trimming shortened V by 8 bases and J by 3 bases, and 23 bases separated the two germline ends. Germline V gene lookup returns CDR1 SGHAT and CDR2 FQNNGV. The CDR3 nucleotides are TGTGCCAGCGCTCGGATTCGGACACGGGCGGGCTACGAGCAGTACTCC. It specifies CASARIRTRAGYEQYS.

V usage is TRBV9 and J usage is TRBJ2-7; TRBD2 matches 8 bases. The CDR3 covers 16 residues. Germline V gives CDR1 SGDLS, CDR2 YYNGEE. The junction had 6 bases not matched to a gene; V was cut back by 0 bases and J by 1 base. The DNA of the CDR3 is TGTGCCAGCAGCGTAGCTACCGGGACTAGATCCTACGAGCAGTACTTC. Translation gives CASSVATGTRSYEQYF.

The J gene is TRBJ1-5, the V gene TRBV5-8; 10 bases agree with TRBD1. Germline V gives CDR1 SGHTS, CDR2 YDEGEE. The CDR3 length is 15 residues. Germline trimming cut 0 bases from V and 6 bases from J; bases unmatched to any gene: 3. The CDR3 region is CASSLEGQGFQPQHF. The DNA for the CDR3 is TGTGCCAGCAGCTTGGAGGGACAGGGGTTTCAGCCCCAGCATTTT.

Note on this clone: The likely explanation is a read error, given a far larger clone one base away. The rearrangement uses TRBV29-1 and TRBJ1-3, with D possibly being TRBD1 (5 bases). Trimming took 4 bases from V and 0 from J, leaving 19 bases between them. CDR3 length: 17 amino acids. Germline loops: CDR1 SQVTM, CDR2 ANQGSEA. The CDR3 protein is CSVAPFDGGTSGNTIYF. CDR3 coding DNA: TGCAGCGTTGCTCCATTTGACGGCGGGACCTCTGGAAACACCATATATTTT. Supplemented by reference TRBV29-1 and TRBJ1-3, the full variable domain reads SAVISQKPSRDICQRGTSLTIQCQVDSQVTMMFWYRQQPGQSLTLIATANQGSEATYESGFVIDKFPISRPNLTFSTLTVSNMSPEDSSIYLCSVAPFDGGTSGNTIYFGEGSWLTVV.

J is TRBJ2-2 and V is TRBV2; either TRBD1 or TRBD2 may fit D (6 bases each). Looked up from germline, CDR1 is SNHLY and CDR2 is FYNNEI. Trimming removed 11 bases at V and 6 bases at J, with 13 bases between. The CDR3 extends over 12 amino acids. In DNA form, the CDR3 reads TGTGCCCGAGGGGGGCAGGCCGGGGAGCTGTTTTTT. Its protein is CARGGQAGELFF.

DNA of the CDR3: TGTGCCAGCAGTCCTAGGGGTACGCGGGGCGGGGATGAGCAGTTCTTC. This translates into CASSPRGTRGGDEQFF. The chain uses TRBV6-6 and TRBJ2-1; possible D gene TRBD2, 6 bases. The CDR3 totals 16 residues. The ends were cut back, 5 bases at V and 8 bases at J, with 22 bases in the middle. Germline CDR1 MNHNY, CDR2 SVGAGI (reference sequence).

The rearrangement uses TRBV6-1 and TRBJ2-3; D is uncertain. The CDR3 has 13 amino acids. Trimming pared 4 bases from V and 0 bases from J, leaving 5 bases between. The V gene's germline CDR1 is MNHNS and CDR2 SASEGT. The CDR3: CASSGASTDTQYF. The DNA of the CDR3 is TGTGCCAGCAGTGGAGCTAGCACAGATACGCAGTATTTT.